This TCR beta chain was sequenced in a study of cytomegalovirus exposure and HLA in healthy donors. The PCR made use of 60 Vbeta and 13 Jbeta primers. Sequenced by immunoSEQ multiplex PCR; TCRdb stores in-frame clones only, minus some. This sample contains just over 200,000 clones. Germline V gives CDR1 SGHNT, CDR2 YYREEE (reference sequence). The CDR3 has 15 residues. Trimming removed 5 bases from V and 6 bases from J, with 17 bases in between. The sequenced sample consisted of PBMCs. This rearrangement joins TRBV5-4 to TRBJ1-4; D uncertain. This clonotype originated in a girl aged 2 to 9 in good health and CMV-seropositive. The DNA for the CDR3 is TGTGCCAGCAGGGACGCCGGGAGATCGGATGAAAAACTGTTTTTT. Translated, it gives CASRDAGRSDEKLFF.